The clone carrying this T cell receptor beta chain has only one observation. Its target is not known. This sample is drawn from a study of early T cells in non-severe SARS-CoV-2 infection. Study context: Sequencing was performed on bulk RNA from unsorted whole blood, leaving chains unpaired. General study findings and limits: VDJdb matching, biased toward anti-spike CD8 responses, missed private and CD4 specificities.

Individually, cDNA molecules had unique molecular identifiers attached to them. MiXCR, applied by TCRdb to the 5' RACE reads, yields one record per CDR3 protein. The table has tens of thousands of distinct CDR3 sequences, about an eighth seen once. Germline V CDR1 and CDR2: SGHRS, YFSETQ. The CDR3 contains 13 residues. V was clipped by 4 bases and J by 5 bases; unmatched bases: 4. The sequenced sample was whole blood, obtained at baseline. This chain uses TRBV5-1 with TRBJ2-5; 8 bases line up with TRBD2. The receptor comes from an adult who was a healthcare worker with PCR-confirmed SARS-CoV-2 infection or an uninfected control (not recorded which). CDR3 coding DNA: TGCGCCAGCAGCGGTGCTAGCGGGGAGACCCAGTACTTC. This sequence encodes CASSGASGETQYF.